This T cell receptor beta chain derives from a study of CXCR3-negative and CXCR3-positive naive CD8 T cells. Study-wide findings and caveats: Compared with CXCR3-negative naive cells, CXCR3-positive naive cells showed more hydrophobic TRB CDR3s. Comparably high diversity marked both naive subsets, whereas memory CD8+ cells had much lower diversity.

Its frequency marks this clonotype as medium-sized. As yet, its antigen is unknown. Researchers prepared the TRB cDNA libraries using 5' RACE with UMI labels. Using the 5' RACE reads, TCRdb records one entry per CDR3 protein without DNA. This sample's clone table lists 4,000 to 6,000 distinct CDR3 sequences. This CDR3 region has 16 residues. The germline CDR1 and CDR2 sequences are MNHEY and SVGAGI. The TCR sequence derives from a human donor in good health. Some clones in this sample may be carry-over from other donors' samples. Sequencing was done on a sample of naive CXCR3+ CD8+ T cells from blood. Subset: CD45RO-CCR7+CD27+CD95- naive CD8+ T cells expressing CXCR3 (TNR3+). The chain joins TRBV6-5 to TRBJ2-3; the TCRdb D gene call, TRBD2, has no DNA to confirm it. CDR3 protein: CASSPLAGISTDTQYF.